The clone carrying this T cell receptor beta chain turned up a few times. Its matching antigen is unknown. The data derive from a study of T-cell reconstitution after alpha-beta-depleted transplantation in children. Study-level points and caveats: Alpha-beta T cells about two months after transplant reportedly derived from several hundred expanded graft clones.

Germline lookup yields CDR1 DFQATT and CDR2 SNEGSKA (reference sequence). The CDR3 runs 16 residues. V shed 6 bases and J 5 bases; nucleotides not matched to a gene: 9. Researchers prepared the TCRbeta library using unique molecular identifiers, the study reports. Each CDR3 protein gets one entry after TCRdb re-called the PCR reads with MiXCR. The repertoire has about 150,000 distinct CDR3 sequences, roughly 9% of them found once; the top ten carry 15% to 20%. This clonotype was obtained from a female patient aged 2-15 years who had a stem cell transplant for congenital amegakaryocytic thrombocytopenia, so the T cells may come from the graft donor. The J gene is TRBJ2-5, the V gene TRBV20-1; 16 bases map to TRBD2. Sequenced material: PBMCs, mostly from graft donor cells, taken 180 days after TCRalphabeta/CD19-depleted stem cell transplant. CDR3 nucleotides: TGCAGTGCACCCGGGACTAGCGGGGGGGCCTTGGAGACCCAGTACTTC. It codes for CSAPGTSGGALETQYF.